This TCR beta chain comes out of a study of blood T cell repertoires in COVID-19. Enrolment of Seattle patients took place during active infection, and they were followed longitudinally. This CDR3 spans 15 amino acids. V was pared by 2 bases and J by 7 bases, with 4 bases of the junction left unmatched. Germline V gives CDR1 SGHAT, CDR2 FQDESV (reference sequence). In the original analysis: The authors estimated nucleated cell counts from reference gene primer amplification. Libraries were prepared by immunoSEQ multiplex PCR; TCRdb keeps only in-frame clonotypes and omits some of them. That table supplies the V and J calls and clone size; D and trimming were determined from the DNA. The table records 150,000 to 200,000 clones, around nine tenths of them present only once.

The genes are TRBV11-1 and TRBJ2-3, with 12 bases lining up with TRBD2. The sample taken for sequencing was peripheral blood. The sequence came from a woman aged 70-85 years with COVID-19, enrolled during active disease. In nucleotides, the CDR3 is TGTGCCAGCAGCTTACTAGCGGGGGGGCCTAATACGCAGTATTTT. Translating it yields CASSLLAGGPNTQYF.